The clone carrying this T cell receptor beta chain appeared a few times. The method was immunoSEQ multiplex PCR; TCRdb's version includes in-frame clones alone and lacks a portion of them. The sample contains tens of thousands of clones, roughly 87% of which appear only once. This specimen comes from a study of OX40 agonist ivuxolimab in advanced cancers. Per the germline V gene, CDR1 is WNHNN and CDR2 is SYGVQD (reference sequence). Between the trimmed V and J ends, which lost 9 bases and 6 bases, there was a span of 2 bases. The CDR3 loop spans 9 amino acids. This receptor was identified in an adult with an advanced solid tumor such as melanoma, head and neck, liver or kidney cancer. The sample here was CD4+ or CD8+ T cells sorted from blood, taken in a trial of the OX40 agonist ivuxolimab. The chain combines TRBV10-1 with TRBJ2-2; D is unresolved. The CDR3 sequence: CARAGELFF. Written as DNA, the CDR3 is TGCGCCAGAGCCGGGGAGCTGTTTTTT.